The 32 T cell receptor beta chains below come from one sample, sequenced in a study of T cell changes during pregnancy in multiple sclerosis. Using immunoSEQ multiplex PCR, the repertoire was profiled, and TCRdb retains in-frame clones only, with some absent. Of about 83,000 clones listed, roughly 96% were seen once; the top ten hold 0.85% to 1.2%. Material: peripheral blood, obtained in the second trimester of pregnancy. The source is a female donor with multiple sclerosis, enrolled in a pregnancy study.

The CDR3 DNA reads as TGCAGCGTCGCGGGGGGGACGTCGAACACCGGGGAGCTGTTTTTT. It is translated as CSVAGGTSNTGELFF. This chain connects TRBV29-1 to TRBJ2-2; 9 bases line up with TRBD2. V lost 6 bases and J lost 0; bases outside the gene matches: 5. The germline V gene encodes CDR1 SQVTM and CDR2 ANQGSEA. The CDR3 spans 15 residues.

J is TRBJ1-1 and V is TRBV28; 12 bases agree with TRBD1. The CDR3 has 17 residues. Germline V gives CDR1 MDHEN, CDR2 SYDVKM. V was clipped by 5 bases and J by 4 bases; unmatched bases: 11. Here the CDR3 reads CASSIYSGTGGTTEAFF. In DNA, the CDR3 is TGTGCCAGCAGTATATACTCCGGGACAGGGGGCACCACTGAAGCTTTCTTT.

This chain joins TRBV6-1 and TRBJ1-1; D uncertain. The germline V and J ends were trimmed by 6 bases and 4 bases, with 15 bases remaining between them. Germline CDR1 and CDR2: MNHNS and SASEGT. CDR3 size: 14 residues. CDR3 loop: CASRPGPTSTEAFF. DNA of the CDR3: TGTGCCAGCAGACCGGGCCCCACTAGCACTGAAGCTTTCTTT.

The chain links TRBV4-3 to TRBJ1-3; D is uncertain. Trimming removed 5 bases from V and 1 base from J, with 9 bases in between. The CDR3 runs 14 residues. Germline V gene sequence: CDR1 LGHNA, CDR2 YSLEER. The CDR3 bases are TGCGCCAGCAGCGGGCCCCAGTCTGGAAACACCATATATTTT. Its translation: CASSGPQSGNTIYF.

The rearrangement uses TRBV27 and TRBJ2-3; D is perhaps TRBD1 (6 bases). Trimming shortened V by 2 bases and J by 0 bases, and 9 bases separated the two germline ends. CDR1 and CDR2 (germline): MNHEY, SMNVEV (reference sequence). The CDR3 contains 15 residues. CDR3 nucleotide sequence: TGTGCCAGCAGTTTAACGACAGGAAGCACAGATACGCAGTATTTT. This sequence encodes CASSLTTGSTDTQYF.

The rearrangement joins TRBV2 to TRBJ2-1; the D gene is possibly TRBD1 (6 bases). The CDR3 totals 14 residues. Germline assignment: CDR1 SNHLY and CDR2 FYNNEI. V dropped 5 bases and J dropped 5 bases, with 13 bases sitting between them. The CDR3: CASSHRVYDNEQFF. The DNA for the CDR3 is TGTGCCAGCAGTCACAGGGTCTACGACAATGAGCAGTTCTTC.

V is TRBV9 and J is TRBJ2-7, with a tentative D call TRBD2 (7 bases). Trimming stripped 0 bases from V and 4 bases from J, with 14 bases between. The germline gives CDR1 SGDLS, CDR2 YYNGEE. The CDR3 is 15 residues long. The CDR3 region is CASSVAWGGGYEQYF. The CDR3 bases are TGTGCCAGCAGCGTAGCTTGGGGGGGCGGGTACGAGCAGTACTTC.

V and J are TRBV25-1 and TRBJ2-3, with D possibly being TRBD2 (7 bases). The CDR3 contains 15 residues. The germline gives CDR1 MGHDK, CDR2 SYGVNS. Trimming cost V 4 bases and J 2 bases, with 13 bases left between them. The CDR3 region is CASSGGGAVTDTQYF. CDR3 bases: TGTGCCAGCAGTGGTGGGGGGGCTGTCACAGATACGCAGTATTTT.

This rearrangement joins TRBV9 to TRBJ2-1; 9 bases agree with TRBD2. The V segment lost 0 bases and the J segment 0 bases; nucleotides outside the gene matches: 4. The CDR3 totals 17 residues. CDR1 and CDR2 from the germline V gene are SGDLS and YYNGEE. CDR3 bases: TGTGCCAGCAGCGTAGTGAGCGGGAGGAGCTCCTACAATGAGCAGTTCTTC. Translated, it gives CASSVVSGRSSYNEQFF. Full variable domain (outside the CDR3, taken from reference TRBV9 and TRBJ2-1): DSGVTQTPKHLITATGQRVTLRCSPRSGDLSVYWYQQSLDQGLQFLIQYYNGEERAKGNILERFSAQQFPDLHSELNLSSLELGDSALYFCASSVVSGRSSYNEQFFGPGTRLTVL.

The chain recombines TRBV18 with TRBJ2-2; TRBD2 agrees at 9 bases. Germline-derived CDR1 and CDR2 are KGHSH and LQKENI. V lost 8 bases and J lost 2; bases outside the gene matches: 6. The CDR3 totals 15 residues. The DNA of the CDR3 is TGTGCCAGCGTGGACGGGACTAGCAACACCGGGGAGCTGTTTTTT. Translating gives CASVDGTSNTGELFF.

This clone was seen more than once but under ten times. CDR3 DNA: TGTGCCAGCAGCCCTTGGGCCATTAACACCGGGGAGCTGTTTTTT. It codes for CASSPWAINTGELFF. V usage is TRBV11-2 and J usage is TRBJ2-2; no definite D call. The CDR3 totals 15 residues. The V gene's germline CDR1 is SGHAT and CDR2 FQNNGV. V dropped 5 bases and J dropped 2 bases, with 12 bases sitting between them.

This clone was counted a single time. The V call is TRBV30, the J call TRBJ2-7, with a weak D call TRBD2 (7 bases). This CDR3 region has 13 residues. CDR1 and CDR2 (germline): GTSNPN, SVGIG (reference sequence). V was trimmed by 2 bases and J by 9 bases, leaving 17 bases between them. Written as DNA, the CDR3 is TGTGCCTGGAGTAAGGGGGGCGCGGGGGTGCAGTACTTC. It codes for CAWSKGGAGVQYF.

The J gene is TRBJ2-7, the V gene TRBV13; D possibly corresponds to TRBD2 (6 bases). Per the germline V gene, CDR1 is PRHDT and CDR2 is FYEKMQ (reference sequence). With 4 bases removed from V and 7 bases from J, the gap between germline ends came to 8 bases. The CDR3 length is 11 residues. CDR3 DNA sequence: TGTGCCAGCAGCTCTCGGGGGGAGCAGTACTTC. Translated: CASSSRGEQYF.

The rearrangement joins TRBV12-5 to TRBJ2-7, with D perhaps TRBD2 (6 bases). Per the germline V gene, CDR1 is LGHNT and CDR2 is FRNRAP. V dropped 4 bases and J dropped 2 bases, with 12 bases sitting between them. This CDR3 contains 14 residues. CDR3 sequence: CASGSGGVPYEQYF. In nucleotides, the CDR3 is TGTGCTAGTGGTTCCGGGGGAGTACCCTACGAGCAGTACTTC.

The V and J genes are TRBV7-6 and TRBJ2-5, with D maybe TRBD1 (6 bases). This CDR3 is built from 16 residues. V lost 1 base to trimming and J lost 2 bases, with 14 bases between them. Germline-derived CDR1 and CDR2 are SGHVS and FNYEAQ. The CDR3 DNA reads TGTGCCAGCAGCTTAGAGGCGGGTAGGGGGCAAGAGACCCAGTACTTC. Translation: CASSLEAGRGQETQYF.

The chain couples TRBV27 to TRBJ2-2; D gene ambiguous. Germline CDR1 is MNHEY and CDR2 is SMNVEV (reference sequence). The CDR3 loop spans 11 amino acids. Trimming left V 4 bases short and J 8 bases short, with 5 bases between. The CDR3 sequence: CASSSSGELFF. CDR3 nucleotides: TGTGCCAGCAGTTCCTCTGGGGAGCTGTTTTTT.

This chain uses TRBV7-3 with TRBJ1-1; TRBD1 might be the D (6 bases). The CDR3 consists of 12 residues. Germline-derived CDR1 and CDR2 are SGHTA and FQGTGA. Between the trimmed V and J ends, which lost 3 bases and 7 bases, there was a span of 9 bases. Written as DNA, the CDR3 is TGTGCCAGCAGCTTTGGGGGCAATGAAGCTTTCTTT. Protein: CASSFGGNEAFF.

The chain uses TRBV5-1 and TRBJ2-1; possibly TRBD1 for D (6 bases). The CDR3 runs 14 residues. The V and J ends lost 2 bases and 5 bases respectively, with 11 bases between them. Germline V gene data show CDR1 as SGHRS and CDR2 as YFSETQ. CDR3 amino acids: CASSFPDRNNEQFF. The CDR3, as DNA: TGCGCCAGCAGCTTCCCGGACAGAAACAATGAGCAGTTCTTC.

In this sample, this clone turned up once. The rearrangement joins TRBV19 to TRBJ1-1, with D perhaps matching TRBD1 (6 bases). V lost 8 bases and J lost 1, with 17 bases in between. The germline gives CDR1 LNHDA, CDR2 SQIVND (reference sequence). The CDR3 runs to 15 residues. The CDR3 reads CASPQRTVKNTEAFF. DNA of the CDR3: TGTGCCAGTCCCCAAAGGACAGTCAAGAACACTGAAGCTTTCTTT.

CDR3: CASSPSQGAHEQYF. As DNA, the CDR3 is TGTGCCAGCTCACCAAGCCAGGGGGCCCACGAGCAGTACTTC. The chain carries TRBV18 and TRBJ2-7; 8 nucleotides line up with TRBD1. J lost 5 bases, V lost 2 bases, and 5 bases had no gene match. Germline V gene lookup returns CDR1 KGHSH and CDR2 LQKENI. The CDR3 extends over 14 amino acids.

The V and J genes are TRBV2 and TRBJ2-7; the D gene is possibly TRBD2 (5 bases). Germline V gene data show CDR1 as SNHLY and CDR2 as FYNNEI. The CDR3 has 12 amino acids. Trimming took 7 bases from V and 6 from J, leaving 13 bases between them. The CDR3 reads CASTGLLSEQYF. For the CDR3, the DNA is TGTGCCAGCACAGGACTGCTAAGCGAGCAGTACTTC.

This chain joins TRBV7-9 and TRBJ2-1; D is perhaps TRBD2 (6 bases). CDR3 size: 14 residues. Trimming cost V 6 bases and J 2 bases, with 11 bases left between them. Per germline, CDR1 SEHNR and CDR2 FQNEAQ (reference sequence). The CDR3 coding sequence is TGTGCCAGCAGGAGACTAGGGCCCTACAATGAGCAGTTCTTC. This sequence encodes CASRRLGPYNEQFF.

The chain carries TRBV28 and TRBJ2-7; a possible D gene is TRBD1 (7 bases). The germline CDR1 and CDR2 sequences are MDHEN and SYDVKM. The CDR3 has 24 residues. The germline V and J ends were trimmed by 5 bases and 0 bases, with 41 bases remaining between them. CDR3 amino acids: CASSRTWEVARTGKKLLSSYEQYF. In DNA, the CDR3 is TGTGCCAGCAGTCGAACCTGGGAGGTGGCCCGGACAGGCAAAAAACTGCTGAGCTCCTACGAGCAGTACTTC.

This clone appeared a single time. The chain has TRBV7-2 and TRBJ2-1, with a weak D call TRBD2 (5 bases). Germline V gene sequence: CDR1 SGHTA, CDR2 FQGNSA. CDR3 length equals 16 residues. Trimming left V 0 bases short and J 2 bases short, with 11 bases between. The CDR3 reads CASSLATGIPYNEQFF. The DNA for the CDR3 is TGTGCCAGCAGCTTAGCAACGGGAATACCCTACAATGAGCAGTTCTTC.

The chain recombines TRBV5-1 with TRBJ2-7; TRBD2 agrees at 9 bases. The length of the CDR3 is 13 residues. Germline V gene data show CDR1 as SGHRS and CDR2 as YFSETQ. The trim removed 4 bases at V and 5 bases at J, leaving 4 bases unmatched. The CDR3 bases are TGCGCCAGCAGCGGGGGGACTAGCAACGAGCAGTACTTC. This gives the protein CASSGGTSNEQYF.

The chain carries TRBV27 and TRBJ2-1, with a possible D match to TRBD2 (5 bases). In germline, CDR1 is MNHEY, CDR2 SMNVEV (reference sequence). V lost 4 bases and J lost 8, with 9 bases in between. The CDR3 is made up of 12 amino acids. The DNA of the CDR3 is TGTGCCAGCAGTTCCACTAGTTATGAGCAGTTCTTC. Protein: CASSSTSYEQFF.

This sequence joins TRBV5-1 and TRBJ2-2; D may be TRBD1 (6 bases). Deletions cut 3 bases from V and 4 bases from J, with 13 bases between. Germline V gene sequence: CDR1 SGHRS, CDR2 YFSETQ. The CDR3 has 15 amino acids. CDR3 protein: CASSSQGWGTGELFF. As DNA, the CDR3 is TGCGCCAGCAGCTCACAGGGTTGGGGCACCGGGGAGCTGTTTTTT.

This chain links TRBV4-3 with TRBJ1-2; D is unresolved. Trimming removed 2 bases at V and 2 bases at J, with 12 bases between. The CDR3 spans 15 residues. Germline CDR1 and CDR2: LGHNA and YSLEER. The CDR3 sequence: CASSQQNTGNYGYTF. The DNA of the CDR3 is TGCGCCAGCAGCCAACAAAACACGGGGAACTATGGCTACACCTTC.

This sequence joins TRBV2 and TRBJ2-1; 9 nucleotides line up with TRBD2. Germline V gives CDR1 SNHLY, CDR2 FYNNEI. V dropped 4 bases and J dropped 4; count of bases not matched to a gene: 23. This CDR3 is 21 amino acids long. The CDR3 region is CASSVQTVTSGRTSPYNEQFF. The DNA of the CDR3 is TGTGCCAGCAGTGTACAAACCGTTACCAGCGGGAGGACCTCCCCTTACAATGAGCAGTTCTTC.

This clone was seen only a few times. The V gene is TRBV5-1, the J gene TRBJ2-7; possible D gene TRBD2, 6 bases. The V end lost 3 bases, the J end lost 3 bases, and 16 bases lay between the germline ends. Per the germline V gene, CDR1 is SGHRS and CDR2 is YFSETQ. The CDR3 consists of 15 residues. Here the CDR3 DNA reads TGCGCCAGCAGCTCGGGCGGGGCTGGTGGCTACGAGCAGTACTTC. Translation: CASSSGGAGGYEQYF. The variable domain in full, with the rest retrieved from reference TRBV5-1 and TRBJ2-7, is KAGVTQTPRYLIKTRGQQVTLSCSPISGHRSVSWYQQTPGQGLQFLFEYFSETQRNKGNFPGRFSGRQFSNSRSEMNVSTLELGDSALYLCASSSGGAGGYEQYFGPGTRLTVT.

The chain couples TRBV27 to TRBJ2-1, with D perhaps TRBD2 (6 bases). This CDR3 contains 15 residues. The V end lost 0 bases, the J end lost 5 bases, and 11 bases lay between the germline ends. In germline, CDR1 is MNHEY, CDR2 SMNVEV (reference sequence). CDR3 sequence: CASSLSYGSNNEQFF. Written as DNA, the CDR3 is TGTGCCAGCAGTTTATCTTACGGGAGTAACAATGAGCAGTTCTTC.

The rearrangement links TRBV27 to TRBJ2-1; TRBD2 matches 11 bases. With 2 bases clipped from V and 8 bases from J, the junction kept 5 bases outside the gene matches. In germline, CDR1 is MNHEY, CDR2 SMNVEV (reference sequence). The CDR3 length is 15 residues. This chain's CDR3 is CASSLVLAGVHEQFF. The CDR3 DNA reads as TGTGCCAGCAGTTTAGTACTAGCGGGAGTCCATGAGCAGTTCTTC.